This TCR beta chain originates from a study of human T cells and chemical hapten exposure (dated by TCRdb to the early 2020s). About the full investigation: For sensitization, 2% DPC in acetone was applied to a roughly 2 cm by roughly 2 cm area of upper inner arm skin. This study followed changes in the peripheral blood TCR repertoire in vivo during primary and secondary sensitization of alopecia patients to the hapten diphenylcyclopropenone (DPC). For TCR sequencing, blood came from some 31 alopecia patients at anywhere from one to four time points (pre-sensitization, 2, 6 and 24 weeks). Throughout the approximately 25-week study period, patients were also given weekly therapeutic DPC doses on the scalp. Libraries were pooled for sequencing, and per-sample TCR yields varied mainly because of small differences in library volumes within the pool. Alopecia areata with under or over 50% scalp involvement, alopecia totalis and alopecia universalis were represented in the patient cohort, which was mostly female. Patch testing was done on the upper back using Finn chambers containing 0.01% DPC, and results were scored after 6 days according to International Contact Dermatitis Research Group standards. Blood samples were taken from patients before sensitization (week 0) and at 2, 6 and about 24 weeks after DPC sensitization. The paper as a whole reports these results and caveats: No change with DPC sensitization was found in the number of TCRs above 1 in 1000 frequency, and no evidence of global repertoire structure alterations was found. Because every patient had alopecia, a presumed autoimmune disease, the patients' immune response might differ from that of healthy individuals. Expanded TCRs formed significantly more large CDR3 similarity clusters than pre-sensitization or healthy control sets, consistent with antigen-driven responses. Repeated subsampling changed both the strength of the expansion versus patch-test correlation and the threshold at which that correlation became significant. Patch test score was positively correlated with the number of PT1 expanded TCRs, with significance at thresholds 8, 16 and 32 but not at 4.

The library was produced with RACE. Sequencing took place on a NextSeq 500. During library preparation, unique molecular identifiers were attached to individual cDNA molecules so that TCRs could be counted in a quantitative, reproducible way. Each blood RNA sample was used to sequence both TCR alpha and TCR beta chains. In the paper's pipeline: Samples had a median of about 96,000 TCRs, with a range from about 23,224 to 750,000. The Decombinator software suite was used to annotate V, J and CDR3 in the TCR reads. For PS versus PT1 abundance plots, all samples were subsampled to the same number of TCRs (28,000). Expanded TCRs were defined as absent before sensitization and observed at least eight times at the 2-week time point. The public reads were reanalyzed by TCRdb: fastp trimming at Q25, MiXCR alignment, in-frame beta chains only. When rows share a CDR3 protein, they turn into one entry using the most common DNA and genes. TCRdb's processing, not the study's, gives the V and J calls here. The sample yields fewer than 300,000 distinct CDR3 sequences; around 7% were counted once. The top ten constitute about 1.2% of the sample.

A note on this clonotype: This receptor's antigen is unknown. Per-base quality was not reported, and no clone a single base away is much larger than it.

The meaning of the sample's time point label: pre-sensitization, week 0. The label giving this sample's treatment or condition can be read as: therapeutic diphenylcyclopropenone sensitization with weekly scalp DPC. At each patch-test visit, blood was drawn before the patch test was applied. To be eligible, patients had to be aged 18 to 70, diagnosed with alopecia and judged suitable for DPC therapy, while pregnant patients were excluded. Total RNA was extracted from unfractionated whole blood collected in Tempus Blood RNA tubes. CDR1 and CDR2 were assigned from the germline V gene (reference sequence) as SEHNR and FQNEAQ. Inclusive of the bounding cysteine and phenylalanine, the CDR3 is 13 residues long. Of all the DNA, just the CDR3 is kept, 39 bases in frame from base 1. Deletion took 3 bases off V and 3 bases off J, with a span of 8 bases between the germline ends.

This sample comprised whole blood, obtained in connection with sensitization to the hapten diphenylcyclopropenone (DPC). The receptor comes from a man in his late teens or twenties with alopecia areata. Some clones in this sample may be carry-over from other donors' samples. This receptor chain uses TRBV7-9 and TRBJ2-5; the D gene assignment is ambiguous. DNA sequence: TGTGCCAGCAGCTTCCGGCCAGAAGAGACCCAGTACTTC. Its coded protein is CASSFRPEETQYF.